This is a list of T cell receptor beta chains from one sample in a study of CD8+CD57+ T cells in acquired aplastic anemia. TCRdb re-derived calls from the reads in MiXCR, one entry per CDR3 protein. The sample lists some 170,000 distinct CDR3 sequences, around 63% occurring once. Sample: sorted CD4+, CD8+, or CD8+CD57+ T cells (not recorded which) from PBMCs. The receptor source for this set is a human donor with aplastic anemia. Each CDR3 is given with its conserved first and last residue. Each record gives: J gene, clone size, CDR3 length, V gene, D gene, CDR3 DNA, CDR3 protein. D genes are given only for firm matches. Size is stated for part of the rows, as once, few or many counts, or as a class when the clone is expanded.

TRBJ2-3 NA 15 TRBV20-1 NA TGCAGTGCTAGAGCCCTGGTGGCAGGGGTTCGGGCGCAGTATTTT CSARALVAGVRAQYF
TRBJ2-7 NA 12 TRBV7-2 TRBD1 TGTGCCAGCAGCGTACAGGGGAACGAGCAGTACTTC CASSVQGNEQYF
TRBJ2-7 few 16 TRBV24-1 TRBD2 TGTGCCACCAGTGATCCCGGACTAGCGGGAAGCAACGAGCAGTACTTC CATSDPGLAGSNEQYF
TRBJ1-6 NA 14 TRBV6-5 NA TGTGCCAGCAGTTACCGACAGTTTAATTCACCCCTCCACTTT CASSYRQFNSPLHF
TRBJ2-3 NA 13 TRBV2 NA TGTGCCAGCAGTGAAGAATTCACAGATATGCAGTATTTT CASSEEFTDMQYF
TRBJ1-2 NA 14 TRBV20-1 NA TGCAGTGCCAAGGAGGGACAAATAAACTATGGCTACACCTTC CSAKEGQINYGYTF
TRBJ2-1 NA 16 TRBV20-1 NA TGCAGTGCTAGAGATACGGGACGGAGCTCCTACAATGAGCAGTTCTTC CSARDTGRSSYNEQFF
TRBJ2-3 few 11 TRBV20-1 NA TGCAGTGCTAGGGCCGCAGATACGCAGTATTTT CSARAADTQYF
TRBJ2-1 NA 14 TRBV5-1 TRBD1 TGCGCCAGCAGCTGGACAGGGGAAGCACAGGAGCAGTTCTTC CASSWTGEAQEQFF
TRBJ2-5 NA 11 TRBV24-1 NA TGTGCCACCCAGTATCGGGAAGCCCAGTACTTC CATQYREAQYF
TRBJ2-1 NA 15 TRBV5-1 NA TGCGCCAGCAGCTTTGGCCTAGCGTTTGCTGCTGAGCAGTTCTTC CASSFGLAFAAEQFF
TRBJ2-5 NA 14 TRBV5-4 NA TGTGCCAGCAGCTTGTACCAGCGACAAGAGACCCAGTACTTC CASSLYQRQETQYF
TRBJ1-1 NA 15 TRBV9 TRBD1 TGTGCCAGCAGTATGTCTGGACAGGGGAACACTGAAGCTTTCTTT CASSMSGQGNTEAFF
TRBJ1-1 once 14 TRBV7-3 NA TGTGCCAGCAGCCTCCGGACAGAATTTACTGAAGCTTTCTTT CASSLRTEFTEAFF
TRBJ1-1 NA 15 TRBV7-9 NA TGTGCCAGCAGCTTCCAGGCCATGATGAACACTGAAGCTTTCTTT CASSFQAMMNTEAFF
TRBJ2-7 many 13 TRBV20-1 TRBD2 TGCAGTGCTGACGGGACTACTACGAGGGAGCAGTACTTC CSADGTTTREQYF
TRBJ1-1 few 13 TRBV2 NA TGTGCCAGCTTATACAGGGAGAGAACTGAAGCTTTCTTT CASLYRERTEAFF
TRBJ2-1 many 15 TRBV4-2 TRBD2 TGTGCCAGCAGCCAATTAGCGGGGGGAAACAATGAGCAGTTCTTC CASSQLAGGNNEQFF
TRBJ2-7 few 14 TRBV20-1 TRBD2 TGCAGTGCTAGAGGTCAAGCGGGAGGTAACGAGCAGTACTTC CSARGQAGGNEQYF
TRBJ1-6 NA 15 TRBV3-1 TRBD1 TGTGCCAGCAGCCCTGGACAGGGGAGTAATTCACCCCTCCACTTT CASSPGQGSNSPLHF
TRBJ1-2 many 15 TRBV5-1 TRBD1 TGCGCCAGCAGCTCGTCCGGGACAGGGGGCGGGGGCTACACCTTC CASSSSGTGGGGYTF
TRBJ1-2 NA 13 TRBV9 NA TGTGCCAGCAGCGCCGGGACATATTATGGCTACACCTTC CASSAGTYYGYTF
TRBJ2-3 few 16 TRBV25-1 TRBD1 TGTGCCAGCAGCCCCCAGGGCGGGACAGGGACAGATACGCAGTATTTT CASSPQGGTGTDTQYF
TRBJ2-5 NA 14 TRBV7-7 TRBD1 TGTGCCAGCAGCGCAGGGGGTCTTAAAGAGACCCAGTACTTC CASSAGGLKETQYF
TRBJ2-5 NA 14 TRBV9 NA TGTGCCAGCAGCGTAACCGGGATTCAAGAGACCCAGTACTTC CASSVTGIQETQYF
TRBJ2-1 NA 11 TRBV6-5 NA TGTGCCAGCAGTTACAGAGGACGGCAGTTCTTC CASSYRGRQFF
TRBJ1-3 NA 16 TRBV7-2 NA TGTGCCAGCAGCTGGGGGATGCCAGGAGGTGGAAACACCATATATTTT CASSWGMPGGGNTIYF
TRBJ1-6 many 14 TRBV2 NA TGTGCCAGCAGTGAGGGCAGGGAAGCTTCACCCCTCCACTTT CASSEGREASPLHF
TRBJ1-5 NA 16 TRBV7-8 NA TGTGCCAGCAGCTTAAACGCAGGGTATAGCAATCAGCCCCAGCATTTT CASSLNAGYSNQPQHF
TRBJ2-1 NA 14 TRBV19 TRBD1 TGTGCCAGTGAGGACAGGGGGCTAGCAGGAGAGCAGTTCTTC CASEDRGLAGEQFF
TRBJ2-7 NA 14 TRBV6-1 TRBD1 TGTGCCAGCAGCCCGGGACAGGAGGCCGGCGAGCAGTACTTC CASSPGQEAGEQYF
TRBJ1-1 NA 12 TRBV10-3 NA TGTGCCATCAGTGCAACGGAGTTGGAGGCTTTCTTT CAISATELEAFF
TRBJ2-7 many 12 TRBV2 NA TGTGCCAGCAGTGTGAGCTCCTACGAGCAGTACTTC CASSVSSYEQYF
TRBJ1-2 NA 14 TRBV19 TRBD1 TGTGCCAGTAGTAGCGAACAGGGGGCGCGTGGCTACACCTTC CASSSEQGARGYTF
TRBJ2-7 NA 16 TRBV10-1 TRBD1 TGCGCCAGCAGTACTAGACAGGGGGAGGGATTCTACGAGCAGTACTTC CASSTRQGEGFYEQYF
TRBJ2-7 once 16 TRBV15 NA TGTGCCACCAGCAGAGATGGGCAGGGTAGGTCCTACGAGCAGTACTTC CATSRDGQGRSYEQYF
TRBJ2-3 NA 17 TRBV20-1 TRBD2 TGCAGTGCTAGTATTCGGGGCGGGAGGGCCGGTTGGGATACGCAGTATTTT CSASIRGGRAGWDTQYF
TRBJ2-7 once 14 TRBV10-3 NA TGTGCCATCAGTGGGACAGCTCCTACCTACGAGCAGTACTTC CAISGTAPTYEQYF
TRBJ1-2 NA 12 TRBV6-1 NA TGTGCCAGCAGCCCGCAGGGAGGCGGCTACACCTTC CASSPQGGGYTF
TRBJ1-1 NA 13 TRBV7-3 NA TGTGCCAGCAGCATCGTGAGTTACAATGAAGCTTTCTTT CASSIVSYNEAFF
TRBJ2-7 few 14 TRBV25-1 TRBD2 TGTGCCAGCAGTATGGCGGGGGGTGGTCACGAGCAGTACTTC CASSMAGGGHEQYF
TRBJ2-2 NA 15 TRBV5-1 NA TGCGCCAGCAGGGGGGAGGACAGATCCACCGGGGAGCTGTTTTTT CASRGEDRSTGELFF
TRBJ2-7 once 14 TRBV7-2 NA TGTGCCAGCAATCCCGGGATCAACTTTGGGGAGCAGTACTTC CASNPGINFGEQYF
TRBJ1-2 many 14 TRBV27 NA TGTGCCAGCAGCTGGGCGGGGGGGAACTATGGCTACACCTTC CASSWAGGNYGYTF
TRBJ2-5 many 13 TRBV7-7 NA TGTGCTAGCAGCACAAGACTAGAAGAGACCCAGTACTTC CASSTRLEETQYF
TRBJ2-3 many 16 TRBV10-1 NA TGCGCCAGCAGTGGCCAAGGAGGCGGGGGCACAGATACGCAGTATTTT CASSGQGGGGTDTQYF
TRBJ1-2 few 12 TRBV10-3 NA TGTGCCATCAGTGAGCCGGCAGAAGGCTACACCTTC CAISEPAEGYTF
TRBJ2-7 NA 16 TRBV5-1 TRBD2 TGCGCCAGCAGCTTGGGGGCGGCGGGGGGAGGTTACGAGCAGTACTTC CASSLGAAGGGYEQYF
TRBJ1-6 NA 17 TRBV12-5 NA TGTGCTAGTGGTTTGGACGCCCGGGCAGGAGGTAATTCACCCCTCCACTTT CASGLDARAGGNSPLHF
TRBJ1-4 NA 16 TRBV9 NA TGTGCCAGCAGCGTAGGGGGACATATCACTAATGAAAAACTGTTTTTT CASSVGGHITNEKLFF
TRBJ2-5 NA 17 TRBV24-1 TRBD2 TGTGCCACCAGTGACCCCCCTAGCGGGAGGGACCAAGAGACCCAGTACTTC CATSDPPSGRDQETQYF
TRBJ2-1 many 14 TRBV19 NA TGTGCCAGTAGTATAGCGGGTCCCCCCAATGAGCAGTTCTTC CASSIAGPPNEQFF
TRBJ1-3 once 16 TRBV7-2 NA TGTGCCAGCAGCTTTGAGGGGCTTACCCCTGGAAACACCATATATTTT CASSFEGLTPGNTIYF
TRBJ1-2 few 14 TRBV29-1 NA TGCAGCGTTGGTAGTGAGACAGGCCGCGGGGGCTACACCTTC CSVGSETGRGGYTF